This T cell receptor (beta chain) came from a study of shared clonotypes between healthy human individuals. Study-wide context: Researchers assigned three CD4 naive, three CD4 memory, two CD8 naive and one CD8 memory plate to each donor. Study observations and caveats: Represented diversity, genetic and exposure-history alike, was limited by few donors.

There were no recent acute infections or vaccinations among the donors, who were healthy HIV-negative adults. The germline V gene has CDR1 SGHVS and CDR2 FQNEAQ. This CDR3 spans 14 amino acids. The V end lost 1 base, the J end lost 3 bases, and 10 bases lay between the germline ends. Libraries were prepared by immunoSEQ multiplex PCR; TCRdb keeps only in-frame clonotypes and omits some of them. The table shows over a million clones, with roughly 98.5% occurring only once. A remark on this clone: Antigen unknown.

Sequencing was carried out using naive CD4+ T cells sorted from blood. Documented subset: CD45RA+ positively selected. This sequence originates from a man in his thirties or forties in good health. V and J are TRBV7-8 and TRBJ2-7; no firm D call. The CDR3 reads CASSLVGRIYEQYF. In DNA form, the CDR3 reads TGTGCCAGCAGCTTAGTAGGGCGGATCTACGAGCAGTACTTC.